This entry is about one TCR beta chain. The clone's antigen remains unknown. One base away there is no much larger clone; base qualities are not given. One collaborating source in Seattle enrolled patients while the patients were actively infected and followed the patients over time throughout the course of disease. Each collaborating institution followed its own protocols to collect whole blood in K2EDTA tubes. For TCRbeta analysis, collaborators shipped samples as frozen whole blood, isolated PBMCs, or DNA extracted from either of those sample types. From its cysteine to its phenylalanine, the CDR3 spans 16 amino acids. Here the CDR3 DNA is all that survives: 48 bases in frame from base 1. These data are taken from a study of blood T cell repertoires in COVID-19 (dated by TCRdb to the early 2020s). For the study in its entirety: Samples from collaborators originated in the United States, Italy and Spain and spanned both the acute and convalescent phases of COVID-19. The material from the prospective study consisted of cDNA or gDNA derived from T cells, B-cell-depleted T cells, or PBMCs. Deeply sampled blood TCRbeta repertoires from subjects exposed to, actively infected with, or recovered from COVID-19 were included in the dataset. The repertoires were released in a freely available public database intended as a resource for research on the immune response to SARS-CoV-2. The samples were drawn from the first 160 participants of the ongoing ImmuneRACE study and from 1,254 subjects provided by 6 global collaborators. Sample metadata almost always included a de-identified subject ID, COVID-19 status, age in years and sex. HLA class I and class II types, where available, came from metadata supplied by the sample provider rather than from assay-based typing. General findings and caveats noted by the study authors: The amount of clinical and demographic metadata varied by source and participant and was provided uncurated.

TCRbeta CDR3 regions were amplified from genomic DNA by means of the immunoSEQ Assay, a bias-controlled multiplex PCR. In the original analysis: The number of nucleated cells in each sample was estimated by amplification of reference gene primers within the assay. To quantify the absolute abundance of each unique TCRbeta CDR3 rearrangement, sequence reads were collapsed and filtered. For each sample, productive Simpson clonality was calculated by taking the square root of Simpson's diversity index across productive rearrangements. The immuneACCESS repertoire file appears here via TCRdb, limited to in-frame rearrangements. These files lack a portion of the clones; in checked studies, under half of the deficit traces to unresolved V genes, and the cause of the others is not known. V and J calls and clone size are given by that table; D and trimming were obtained from the DNA. The sample contains approximately 290,000 clones, just over 90% of them found a single time. The ten largest clonotypes hold 2% to 2.5% of the sample.

The sequence derives from a woman in her thirties with COVID-19, enrolled during active disease. The rearrangement combines TRBV21-1 with TRBJ2-2; the tabulated D call, TRBD1, remains unverified against the DNA. TRBV21-1 has pseudogene status. Material for sequencing was peripheral blood. The bases are TGTGCCAGCAGCATTTACAGGGGGCCGACTTCGGGGGAGCTGTTTTTT. Protein translation: CASSIYRGPTSGELFF.